Given below is one T cell receptor (beta chain) in context. This sample is part of a study of blood T cells in healthy people across ages. The CDR3 totals 15 residues. V was clipped by 5 bases and J by 8 bases, with 21 bases between them. In germline, CDR1 is SGHTA, CDR2 FQGNSA. The use of a sample-barcoded 5' primer and a J-beta primer mix characterized a second PCR of about 6 to 11 cycles. TCRdb passed the 5' RACE reads through MiXCR, listing each CDR3 protein once. The sample lists 1 million to 1.2 million distinct CDR3 sequences, around two fifths seen once, with 10% to 15% in the top ten. The sequence was collected from a man between 18 and 35 years old in good health. The sequencing sample was made of blood. The chain combines TRBV7-2 with TRBJ1-2; D not resolved. The CDR3: CASSLYREPVGGYTF. The CDR3 DNA is TGTGCCAGCAGCCTATACCGGGAGCCTGTGGGCGGCTACACCTTC.